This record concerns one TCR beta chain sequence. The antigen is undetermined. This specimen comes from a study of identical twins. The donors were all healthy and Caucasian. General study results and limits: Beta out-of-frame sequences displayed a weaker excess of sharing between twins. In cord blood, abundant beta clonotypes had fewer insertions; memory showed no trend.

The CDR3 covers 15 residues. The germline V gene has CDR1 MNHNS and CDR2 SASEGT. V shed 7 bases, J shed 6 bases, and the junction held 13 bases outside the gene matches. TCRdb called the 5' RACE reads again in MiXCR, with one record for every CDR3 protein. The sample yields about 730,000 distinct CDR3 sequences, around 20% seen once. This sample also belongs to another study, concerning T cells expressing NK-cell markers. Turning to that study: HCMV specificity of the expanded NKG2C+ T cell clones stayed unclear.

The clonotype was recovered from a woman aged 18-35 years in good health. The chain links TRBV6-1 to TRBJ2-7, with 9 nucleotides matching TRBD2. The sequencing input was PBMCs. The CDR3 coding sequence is TGTGCCAGCACCCCCGGAGGGACTAGCAGACGCGAGCAGTACTTC. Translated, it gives CASTPGGTSRREQYF.